A single sample gave rise to the 17 T cell receptor beta chains below, sequenced in a study of CD8+ T cells in alopecia areata. Noted treatment: oral pan-JAK inhibitor, 5-10 mg twice daily. cDNA serving as the sequencing template came from extracted, reverse transcribed RNA. Clones were sequenced by immunoSEQ multiplex PCR, and TCRdb holds only the in-frame ones, with some missing. The table lists about 200,000 clones, roughly three fifths of them singletons, with 1.3% in the top ten. This material consisted of CD4+ T cells sorted from blood, taken between weeks 47 and 50, from a patient treated with tofacitinib. The receptors come from a human donor with alopecia areata.

The V gene is TRBV5-1, the J gene TRBJ1-1, with D tentatively TRBD1 (6 bases). V dropped 4 bases and J dropped 0 bases, with 13 bases sitting between them. CDR1 is SGHRS and CDR2 is YFSETQ in the germline V gene. CDR3 size: 15 residues. CDR3 in DNA: TGCGCCAGCAGCGGAGGACAGATTTTGAACACTGAAGCTTTCTTT. It yields the protein CASSGGQILNTEAFF.

This clone was counted ten times or more. The chain joins TRBV4-3 to TRBJ2-4; 7 bases are a match to TRBD1. Trimming removed 7 bases from V and 10 bases from J; junction bases left unmatched: 28. The V gene's germline CDR1 is LGHNA and CDR2 YSLEER. The CDR3 extends over 19 amino acids. The CDR3 loop reads CASIPMRGQPTWGNGIQYF. The CDR3 coding sequence is TGCGCCAGCATTCCCATGAGGGGGCAACCTACCTGGGGAAACGGTATTCAGTACTTC.

The chain has TRBV9 and TRBJ2-7; perhaps D is TRBD1 or TRBD2 (5 bases each). Germline values: CDR1 SGDLS, CDR2 YYNGEE. This CDR3 comprises 15 residues. Trimming removed 3 bases from V and 3 bases from J, with 16 bases in between. This chain's CDR3 is CASSARGKGDYEQYF. The CDR3 nucleotides read TGTGCCAGCAGCGCGAGGGGCAAGGGTGACTACGAGCAGTACTTC.

The chain uses TRBV2 and TRBJ2-7, with 11 bases fitting TRBD2. Per the germline V gene, CDR1 is SNHLY and CDR2 is FYNNEI. This CDR3 contains 15 residues. J gave up 3 bases and V 6 bases, and 7 bases lay outside the gene matches. The CDR3 DNA sequence: TGTGCCAGCAGACCGGGACTAGCGGAGATCTACGAGCAGTACTTC. This sequence encodes CASRPGLAEIYEQYF.

In DNA form, the CDR3 reads TGCAGCGTTGAGCGGAGGGCGGACACTGAAGCTTTCTTT. Amino acid sequence: CSVERRADTEAFF. The chain combines TRBV29-1 with TRBJ1-1; no clear D gene. Germline CDR1 and CDR2: SQVTM and ANQGSEA. The CDR3 contains 13 residues. V gave up 3 bases and J gave up 3 bases, with 11 bases separating them.

This clone was observed a handful of times. The DNA for the CDR3 is TGTGCCTGGACCAGGACAGGGGAAGCTTTCTTT. This sequence encodes CAWTRTGEAFF. The chain is built from TRBV30 and TRBJ1-1, with 8 bases fitting TRBD1. The CDR3 covers 11 residues. Germline assignment: CDR1 GTSNPN and CDR2 SVGIG (reference sequence). The ends lost 4 bases at V and 8 bases at J; junction bases unmatched: 3.

The V gene is TRBV13, the J gene TRBJ1-1, with no clear D. CDR1 is PRHDT, CDR2 FYEKMQ, per germline (reference sequence). This CDR3 is 13 amino acids long. V gave up 6 bases and J gave up 2 bases, with 10 bases separating them. The CDR3: CASSREGNTEAFF. The CDR3 nucleotides are TGTGCCAGCAGTCGGGAGGGTAACACTGAAGCTTTCTTT.

This sequence joins TRBV29-1 and TRBJ2-3, with 9 bases that match TRBD2. This CDR3 has 17 residues. CDR1 SQVTM and CDR2 ANQGSEA come from the germline V gene. Germline trimming cut 7 bases from V and 0 bases from J; bases unmatched to any gene: 14. CDR3 DNA: TGCAGCGCCGTGGGCCTAGCGGGGCGATCTAGCACAGATACGCAGTATTTT. Translation gives CSAVGLAGRSSTDTQYF.

In its sample, this clone was seen a few times. The genes are TRBV9 and TRBJ2-1; unclear D gene. This CDR3 is 14 amino acids long. Germline assignment: CDR1 SGDLS and CDR2 YYNGEE. V was pared by 4 bases and J by 9 bases, with 17 bases between. The CDR3 nucleotides are TGTGCCAGCAGCCTTCGACCTGAACCCGGTGAGCAGTTCTTC. The encoded protein is CASSLRPEPGEQFF.

This clone has only a few counts. The rearrangement joins TRBV5-1 to TRBJ2-5, with 11 bases matching TRBD2. This CDR3 spans 15 amino acids. Germline V lookup: CDR1 SGHRS, CDR2 YFSETQ. The V segment lost 2 bases and the J segment 5 bases; nucleotides outside the gene matches: 5. The CDR3 DNA reads TGCGCCAGCAGCTTCGGGCTAGCGGGGGGTGAGACCCAGTACTTC. It translates to CASSFGLAGGETQYF.

The chain recombines TRBV30 with TRBJ2-3; D not resolved. CDR1 and CDR2 from the germline V gene are GTSNPN and SVGIG (reference sequence). Trimming stripped 5 bases from V and 6 bases from J, with 12 bases between. This CDR3 comprises 12 residues. DNA of the CDR3: TGTGCCTGGGGAAGTACGCAGGATACGCAGTATTTT. This codes for CAWGSTQDTQYF.

The chain recombines TRBV4-3 with TRBJ2-5, with D possibly being TRBD1 (5 bases). The CDR3 has 18 residues. Trimming cost V 1 base and J 4 bases, with 22 bases left between them. Germline CDR1 reads LGHNA; CDR2 reads YSLEER. This CDR3 reads CASSQGNRQGISGETQYF. The CDR3 DNA is TGCGCCAGCAGCCAAGGCAATAGGCAGGGAATCTCCGGAGAGACCCAGTACTTC.

The CDR3 DNA is TGCAGCGTCATCGGGACAGTGAATGGCTACACCTTC. Translating it yields CSVIGTVNGYTF. This chain connects TRBV29-1 to TRBJ1-2, with TRBD1 matching 7 bases. CDR1 and CDR2 from the germline V gene are SQVTM and ANQGSEA. CDR3 length equals 12 residues. V lost 6 bases, J lost 6 bases, and 7 bases stayed unmatched.

The rearrangement uses TRBV9 and TRBJ2-2; TRBD2 agrees at 12 bases. The CDR3 is 16 residues long. The germline gives CDR1 SGDLS, CDR2 YYNGEE. The ends lost 4 bases at V and 3 bases at J; junction bases unmatched: 4. In DNA form, the CDR3 reads TGTGCCAGCAGCCTTACTAGCGGGGGGTACACCGGGGAGCTGTTTTTT. It is translated as CASSLTSGGYTGELFF.

This clone came up a few times. The CDR3 nucleotides are TGTGCCAGCAGCGCCACGGACAGAAGTAATGAAAAACTGTTTTTT. It specifies CASSATDRSNEKLFF. This sequence joins TRBV5-4 and TRBJ1-4; D is possibly TRBD1 (6 bases). CDR1 is SGHNT, CDR2 YYREEE, per germline (reference sequence). V was pared by 4 bases and J by 4 bases, with 14 bases between. The CDR3 runs 15 residues. The whole variable domain, remainder taken from reference TRBV5-4 and TRBJ1-4, is ETGVTQSPTHLIKTRGQQVTLRCSSQSGHNTVSWYQQALGQGPQFIFQYYREEENGRGNFPPRFSGLQFPNYSSELNVNALELDDSALYLCASSATDRSNEKLFFGSGTQLSVL.

This clone was seen only a few times. This chain connects TRBV5-6 to TRBJ2-7, with D hard to call. The germline V gene encodes CDR1 SGHDT and CDR2 YYEEEE. The ends were cut back, 2 bases at V and 0 bases at J, with 0 bases in the middle. This CDR3 is built from 11 residues. The CDR3 nucleotides are TGTGCCAGCAGCTTCTCCTACGAGCAGTACTTC. Residues: CASSFSYEQYF.

The V and J genes are TRBV2 and TRBJ2-3, with a weak D call TRBD2 (7 bases). The germline gives CDR1 SNHLY, CDR2 FYNNEI. The CDR3 has 15 residues. The germline V and J ends were trimmed by 6 bases and 2 bases, with 15 bases remaining between them. DNA of the CDR3: TGTGCCAGCAGGAAGTGGGGGGGGCCCACAGATACGCAGTATTTT. Protein product: CASRKWGGPTDTQYF.